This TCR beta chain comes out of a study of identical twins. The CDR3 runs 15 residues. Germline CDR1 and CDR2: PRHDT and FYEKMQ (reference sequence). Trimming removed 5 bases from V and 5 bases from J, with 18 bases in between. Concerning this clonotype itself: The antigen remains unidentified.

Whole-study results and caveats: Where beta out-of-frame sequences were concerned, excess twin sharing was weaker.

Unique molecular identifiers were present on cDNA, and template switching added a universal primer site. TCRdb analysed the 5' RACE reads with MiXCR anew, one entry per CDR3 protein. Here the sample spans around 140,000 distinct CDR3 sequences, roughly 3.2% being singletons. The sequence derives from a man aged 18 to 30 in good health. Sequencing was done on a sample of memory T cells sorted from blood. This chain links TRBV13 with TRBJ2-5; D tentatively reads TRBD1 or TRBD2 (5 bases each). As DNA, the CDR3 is TGTGCCAGCAGCGCCCACCGGGACCCGAGCGAGACCCAGTACTTC. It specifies CASSAHRDPSETQYF. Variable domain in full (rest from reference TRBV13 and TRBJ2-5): AAGVIQSPRHLIKEKRETATLKCYPIPRHDTVYWYQQGPGQDPQFLISFYEKMQSDKGSIPDRFSAQQFSDYHSELNMSSLELGDSALYFCASSAHRDPSETQYFGPGTRLLVL.